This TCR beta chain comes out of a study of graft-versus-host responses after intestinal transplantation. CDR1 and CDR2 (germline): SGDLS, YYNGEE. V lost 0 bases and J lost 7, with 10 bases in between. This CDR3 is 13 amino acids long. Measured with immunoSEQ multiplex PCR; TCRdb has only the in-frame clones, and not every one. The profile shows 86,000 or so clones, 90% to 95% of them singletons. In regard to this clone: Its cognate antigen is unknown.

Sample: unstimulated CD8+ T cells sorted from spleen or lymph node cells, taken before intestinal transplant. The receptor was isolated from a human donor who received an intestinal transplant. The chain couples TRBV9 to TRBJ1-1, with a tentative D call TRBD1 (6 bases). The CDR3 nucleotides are TGTGCCAGCAGCGTAGGGGGGGCCCATGAAGCTTTCTTT. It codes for CASSVGGAHEAFF. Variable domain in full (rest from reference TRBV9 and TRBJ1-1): DSGVTQTPKHLITATGQRVTLRCSPRSGDLSVYWYQQSLDQGLQFLIQYYNGEERAKGNILERFSAQQFPDLHSELNLSSLELGDSALYFCASSVGGAHEAFFGQGTRLTVV.